This T cell receptor (beta chain) was identified in a study of T cells in Graves' hyperthyroidism and ophthalmopathy. Broader study findings: Model-based prediction identified ophthalmopathy a median around 6.7 months prior to its onset. Most thyroid clonotypes expanded above 0.001 were also detected in blood.

Amplification of TCR beta CDR3 regions used RNA as the template. The primer set for the first-round RT-PCR of the TCR CDR3 was HTBI. TCRdb independently ran MiXCR on the multiplex PCR reads; one entry per CDR3 protein. The table shows hundreds of thousands of distinct CDR3 sequences, with around 21% occurring only once. Of note for this clonotype: The antigen is unknown.

The authors obtained PBMCs from 10 ml of fresh peripheral blood. The V and J ends lost 0 bases and 1 base respectively, with 13 bases between them. There are 16 residues in the CDR3. Per germline, CDR1 SGDLS and CDR2 YYNGEE. The TCR originated in a man aged 25-45 years with Graves' ophthalmopathy. The chain is built from TRBV9 and TRBJ1-2, with D tentatively TRBD1 (6 bases). The source material was blood. CDR3 coding DNA: TGTGCCAGCAGCGTAGTTACGGGACAAGGTAACTATGGCTACACCTTC. Its protein is CASSVVTGQGNYGYTF.